The next 14 T cell receptor beta chains were all read from a single sample in a study of T cells after yellow fever vaccination. MiXCR, applied by TCRdb to the 5' RACE reads, yields one record per CDR3 protein. The sample carries about 53,000 distinct CDR3 sequences, approximately 7% recorded once. Sequencing used CD8+ T cells sorted from PBMCs, obtained on the day of the first yellow fever vaccination. The source of these receptors is a man younger than 35 who received the YFV17D yellow fever vaccine.

This clonotype was found many times. The chain uses TRBV28 and TRBJ2-1, with 10 bases matching TRBD1. CDR1 and CDR2 from the germline V gene are MDHEN and SYDVKM. The CDR3 has 15 amino acids. Trimming removed 3 bases from V and 4 bases from J; junction bases left unmatched: 3. DNA for the CDR3: TGTGCCAGCAGTTTTCCGGGACAGGGGTACAATGAGCAGTTCTTC. Its protein product is CASSFPGQGYNEQFF.

In its sample, this clonotype was seen many times. This chain uses TRBV6-6 with TRBJ2-1; D gene uncertain. This CDR3 is built from 11 residues. Trimming took 6 bases from V and 5 from J, leaving 5 bases between them. Per germline, CDR1 MNHNY and CDR2 SVGAGI (reference sequence). The CDR3 protein is CASSPHNEQFF. The CDR3 DNA reads as TGTGCCAGCAGCCCCCACAATGAGCAGTTCTTC.

At least ten counts were recorded for this clonotype. The chain links TRBV9 to TRBJ1-2; 7 bases are shared with TRBD1. Germline-derived CDR1 and CDR2 are SGDLS and YYNGEE. Germline trimming cut 0 bases from V and 0 bases from J; bases unmatched to any gene: 5. The CDR3 sequence is 16 residues long. CDR3 DNA sequence: TGTGCCAGCAGCGTAGACAACAGGGGTGCTAACTATGGCTACACCTTC. Encoded protein: CASSVDNRGANYGYTF.

The V gene is TRBV12-3 or TRBV12-4, the J gene TRBJ2-3; D is perhaps TRBD2 (5 bases). The CDR3 covers 18 residues. Trimming shortened V by 3 bases and J by 0 bases, and 19 bases separated the two germline ends. The CDR3 loop reads CASSFSLTDWISTDTQYF. The CDR3 nucleotides read TGTGCCAGCAGTTTTTCTTTGACGGACTGGATCAGCACAGATACGCAGTATTTT.

This clonotype was seen a handful of times. This sequence joins TRBV20-1 and TRBJ2-1; D possibly corresponds to TRBD2 (5 bases). The CDR3 runs to 15 residues. Trimming cost V 0 bases and J 1 base, with 10 bases left between them. In germline, CDR1 is DFQATT, CDR2 SNEGSKA (reference sequence). This chain's CDR3 is CSARDRERSYNEQFF. The CDR3 nucleotides are TGCAGTGCTAGAGATAGGGAGCGGTCCTACAATGAGCAGTTCTTC.

This clonotype was observed at least ten times. The rearrangement links TRBV7-8 to TRBJ2-1, with 14 bases matching TRBD2. V dropped 4 bases and J dropped 9; count of bases not matched to a gene: 2. The CDR3 contains 14 residues. Germline values: CDR1 SGHVS, CDR2 FQNEAQ. CDR3 in amino acids: CASSSGLAGGEQFF. DNA of the CDR3: TGTGCCAGCAGCTCCGGACTAGCGGGGGGTGAGCAGTTCTTC. The full variable domain, completed using reference TRBV7-8 and TRBJ2-1, is GAGVSQSPRYKVAKRGQDVALRCDPISGHVSLFWYQQALGQGPEFLTYFQNEAQLDKSGLPSDRFFAERPEGSVSTLKIQRTQQEDSAVYLCASSSGLAGGEQFFGPGTRLTVL.

This clonotype was detected a few times. V usage is TRBV20-1 and J usage is TRBJ2-1; D remains unclear. V gave up 5 bases and J gave up 4 bases, with 18 bases separating them. Germline-derived CDR1 and CDR2 are DFQATT and SNEGSKA (reference sequence). The CDR3 is made up of 15 amino acids. CDR3 amino acids: CSAYRSGFGYNEQFF. The DNA for the CDR3 is TGCAGTGCTTATAGGTCCGGGTTCGGGTACAATGAGCAGTTCTTC.

The table lists this clonotype with many counts. The chain employs TRBV29-1 and TRBJ2-1, with TRBD1 as a possible D gene (6 bases). V was trimmed by 7 bases and J by 8 bases, leaving 21 bases between them. Germline V gene data show CDR1 as SQVTM and CDR2 as ANQGSEA. The length of the CDR3 is 14 residues. The CDR3 sequence: CSAQGGRLLDEQFF. The CDR3 DNA is TGCAGCGCCCAAGGGGGACGCCTTTTGGATGAGCAGTTCTTC.

The J gene is TRBJ2-7, the V gene TRBV7-9; D ambiguous. CDR3 length: 15 amino acids. Trimming removed 5 bases from V and 3 bases from J, with 17 bases in between. The germline gives CDR1 SEHNR, CDR2 FQNEAQ (reference sequence). The CDR3 bases are TGTGCCAGCAGCACCCTCGAGGTGACTGACTACGAGCAGTACGTC. Amino acids: CASSTLEVTDYEQYV.

In this sample, this clonotype turned up many times. V usage is TRBV6-4 and J usage is TRBJ2-1; 10 positions match TRBD2. The CDR3 runs to 15 residues. From germline, CDR1 is MRHNA and CDR2 SNTAGT. V lost 3 bases to trimming and J lost 8 bases; unmatched junction nucleotides: 7. CDR3 protein: CASSESGGARDEQFF. CDR3 bases: TGTGCCAGCAGTGAGAGCGGGGGGGCCCGCGATGAGCAGTTCTTC.

This clonotype showed up many times. The chain uses TRBV5-4 and TRBJ2-7, with D tentatively TRBD1 (6 bases). The CDR3 spans 13 residues. Germline V gene lookup returns CDR1 SGHNT and CDR2 YYREEE (reference sequence). V was shortened by 2 bases and J by 0 bases, with 6 bases between the two germline ends. CDR3 sequence reads: CASSLQGSYEQYV. The CDR3 DNA reads as TGTGCCAGCAGCTTACAGGGCTCCTACGAGCAGTACGTC.

This clonotype has at least ten counts. This chain uses TRBV11-2 with TRBJ2-7; the D is unclear. There are 15 residues in the CDR3. Germline CDR1 and CDR2: SGHAT and FQNNGV. V was clipped by 0 bases and J by 4 bases, with 13 bases between them. The CDR3 coding sequence is TGTGCCAGCAGCTTAGATCCTGGCCTGGGGTACGAGCAGTACTTC. This sequence encodes CASSLDPGLGYEQYF.

The chain couples TRBV7-6 to TRBJ1-1, with D perhaps TRBD1 (5 bases). The germline V gene encodes CDR1 SGHVS and CDR2 FNYEAQ. There are 17 residues in the CDR3. Trimming shortened V by 1 base and J by 3 bases, and 18 bases separated the two germline ends. CDR3 sequence reads: CASSLDGPLGGDTEAFF. The CDR3 coding sequence is TGTGCCAGCAGCTTAGATGGGCCGCTAGGAGGGGACACTGAAGCTTTCTTT.

This clonotype was recorded at least ten times. The chain recombines TRBV12-5 with TRBJ2-2; tentatively, D is TRBD2 (5 bases). V lost 1 base, J lost 5 bases, and 5 bases lay in between. The CDR3 extends over 13 amino acids. Per the germline V gene, CDR1 is LGHNT and CDR2 is FRNRAP. The CDR3 spells CASGLGETGELFF. CDR3 DNA: TGTGCTAGTGGTTTGGGGGAGACCGGGGAGCTGTTTTTT. Full variable domain (rest looked up from reference TRBV12-5 and TRBJ2-2): DARVTQTPRHKVTEMGQEVTMRCQPILGHNTVFWYRQTMMQGLELLAYFRNRAPLDDSGMPKDRFSAEMPDATLATLKIQPSEPRDSAVYFCASGLGETGELFFGEGSRLTVL.